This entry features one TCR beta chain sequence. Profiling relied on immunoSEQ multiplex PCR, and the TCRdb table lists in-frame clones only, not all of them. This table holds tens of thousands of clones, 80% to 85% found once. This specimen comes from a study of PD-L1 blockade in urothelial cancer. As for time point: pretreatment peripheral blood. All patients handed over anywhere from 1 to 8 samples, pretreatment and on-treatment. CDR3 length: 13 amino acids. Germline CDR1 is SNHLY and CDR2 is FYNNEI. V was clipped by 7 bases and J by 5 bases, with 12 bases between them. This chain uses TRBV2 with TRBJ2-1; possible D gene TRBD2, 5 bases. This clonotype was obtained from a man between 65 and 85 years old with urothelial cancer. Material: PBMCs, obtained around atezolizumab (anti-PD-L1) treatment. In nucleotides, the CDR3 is TGTGCCAGCATGGTGGACTGGGACAATGAGCAGTTCTTC. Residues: CASMVDWDNEQFF.